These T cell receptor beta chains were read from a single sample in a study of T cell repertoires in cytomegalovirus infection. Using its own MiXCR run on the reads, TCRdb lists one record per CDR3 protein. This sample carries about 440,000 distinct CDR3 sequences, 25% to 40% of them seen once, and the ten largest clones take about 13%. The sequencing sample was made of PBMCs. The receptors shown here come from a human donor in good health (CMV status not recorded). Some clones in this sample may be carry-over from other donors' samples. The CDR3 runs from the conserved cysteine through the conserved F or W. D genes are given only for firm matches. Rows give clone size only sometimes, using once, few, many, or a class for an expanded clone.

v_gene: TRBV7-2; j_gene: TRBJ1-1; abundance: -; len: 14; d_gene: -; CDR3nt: TGTGCCAGCAGCAAGAGGTACGTACACACTGAAGCTTTCTTT; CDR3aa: CASSKRYVHTEAFF
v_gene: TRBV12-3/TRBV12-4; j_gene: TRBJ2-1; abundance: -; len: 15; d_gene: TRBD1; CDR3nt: TGTGCCAGCAGTCCCGGACAGGGAGTCTACAATGAGCAGTTCTTC; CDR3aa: CASSPGQGVYNEQFF
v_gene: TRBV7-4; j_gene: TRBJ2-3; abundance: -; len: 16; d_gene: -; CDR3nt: TGTGCCAGCAGCCCAAATGTTCCCGGTGGCACAGATACGCAGTATTTT; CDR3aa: CASSPNVPGGTDTQYF
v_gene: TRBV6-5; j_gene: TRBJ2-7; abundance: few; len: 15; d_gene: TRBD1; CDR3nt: TGTGCCAGCAGTTATAAGGACAGGGGGCTTTACGAGCAGTACTTC; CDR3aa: CASSYKDRGLYEQYF
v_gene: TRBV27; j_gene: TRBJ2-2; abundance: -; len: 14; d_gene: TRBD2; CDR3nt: TGTGCCAGCAGTTTCTTCGGGGGGACCGGGGAGCTGTTTTTT; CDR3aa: CASSFFGGTGELFF
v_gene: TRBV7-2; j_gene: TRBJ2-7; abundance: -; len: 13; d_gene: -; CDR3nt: TGTGCCAGCAGCTTAGAAGTTGCCTACGAGCATTACTTC; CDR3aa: CASSLEVAYEHYF
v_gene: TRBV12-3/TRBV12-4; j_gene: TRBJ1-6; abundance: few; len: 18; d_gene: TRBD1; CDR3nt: TGTGCCAGCAGTCTCCTCGCGACAGGGTGGTCCTATAATTCACCCCTCCACTTT; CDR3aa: CASSLLATGWSYNSPLHF
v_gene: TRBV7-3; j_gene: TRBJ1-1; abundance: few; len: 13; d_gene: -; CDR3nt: TGTGCCAGCAGCTTAAACCGCTACTCTGAAGCTTTCTTT; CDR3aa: CASSLNRYSEAFF
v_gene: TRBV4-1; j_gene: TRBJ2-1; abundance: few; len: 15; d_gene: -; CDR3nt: TGCGCCAGCAGCCTTGAGGCGGGGAGATACAATGAGCAGTTCTTC; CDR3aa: CASSLEAGRYNEQFF
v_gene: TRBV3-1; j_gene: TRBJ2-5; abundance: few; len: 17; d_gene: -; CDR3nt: TGTGCCAGCAGCCGTATTGGGACCTCCGAAGTAGAAGAGACCCAGTACTTC; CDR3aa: CASSRIGTSEVEETQYF
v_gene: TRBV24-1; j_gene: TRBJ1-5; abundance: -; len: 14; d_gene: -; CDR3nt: TGTGCCACCAGTGACGCGGGGCCTAATCAGCCCCAGCATTTT; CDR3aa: CATSDAGPNQPQHF
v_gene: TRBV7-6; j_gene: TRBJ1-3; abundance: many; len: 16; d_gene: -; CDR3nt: TGTGCCAGCAGCTTAGGGGGGGGAAACTCTGGAAACACCATATATTTT; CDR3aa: CASSLGGGNSGNTIYF
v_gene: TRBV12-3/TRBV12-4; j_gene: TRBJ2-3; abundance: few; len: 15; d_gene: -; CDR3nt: TGTGCCAGCAGTTTAATCTCCTCCGGCACAGATACGCAGTATTTT; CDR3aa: CASSLISSGTDTQYF
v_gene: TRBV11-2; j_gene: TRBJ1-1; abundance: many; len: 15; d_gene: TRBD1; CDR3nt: TGTGCCAGCAGCCGACCGACAGGGATGAACACTGAAGCTTTCTTT; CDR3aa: CASSRPTGMNTEAFF
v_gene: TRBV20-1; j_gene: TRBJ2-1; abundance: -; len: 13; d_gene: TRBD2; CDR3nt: TGCAGTGTCCCGGGACTAGTGTCTGGTGAGCAGTTCTTC; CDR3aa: CSVPGLVSGEQFF
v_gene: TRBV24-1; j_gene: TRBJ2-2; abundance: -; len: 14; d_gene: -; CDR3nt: TGTGCCACCAGTGATTACACGAACACCGGGGAGCTGTTTTTT; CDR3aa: CATSDYTNTGELFF
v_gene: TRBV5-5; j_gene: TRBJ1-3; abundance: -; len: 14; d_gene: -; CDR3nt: TGTGCCAGCAGCTTTGGAGTGACTGGAAACACCATATATTTT; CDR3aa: CASSFGVTGNTIYF
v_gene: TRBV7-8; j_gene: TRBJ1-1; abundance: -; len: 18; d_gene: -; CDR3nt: TGTGCCAGCAGCTTAGCTCGTTCGGCAGGGACGTGGAACACTGAAGCTTTCTTT; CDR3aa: CASSLARSAGTWNTEAFF
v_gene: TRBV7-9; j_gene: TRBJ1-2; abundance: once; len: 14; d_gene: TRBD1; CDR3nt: TGTGCCAGCAGCCCCACCGGGACAGACTATGGCTACACCTTC; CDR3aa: CASSPTGTDYGYTF
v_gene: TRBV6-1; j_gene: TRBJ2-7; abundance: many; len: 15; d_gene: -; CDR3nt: TGTGCCAGCACCCTAGGGGTGGGAGCTACCTACGAGCAGTACTTC; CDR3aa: CASTLGVGATYEQYF
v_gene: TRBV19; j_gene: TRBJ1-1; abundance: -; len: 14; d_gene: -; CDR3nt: TGTGCCAGTAGTCCGCTCGGGGGTGGGACTGAAGCTTTCTTT; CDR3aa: CASSPLGGGTEAFF
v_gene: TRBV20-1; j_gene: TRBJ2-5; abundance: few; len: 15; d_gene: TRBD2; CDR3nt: TGCAGTGCTAGGCTGACTAGCGGGTACCAAGAGACCCAGTACTTC; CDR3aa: CSARLTSGYQETQYF
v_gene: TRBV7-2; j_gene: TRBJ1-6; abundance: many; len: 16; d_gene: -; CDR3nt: TGTGCCAGCAGCCCTAGCGGGCTCTCCTATAATTCACCCCTCCACTTT; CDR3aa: CASSPSGLSYNSPLHF